The 2 T cell receptor beta chains presented below share a single source sample, sequenced in a study of early T cells in non-severe SARS-CoV-2 infection. TCRdb re-called the 5' RACE reads with MiXCR, one entry per CDR3 protein. The sample has roughly 58,000 distinct CDR3 sequences, 11% seen once. Material: whole blood. All receptors come from an adult who was a healthcare worker with PCR-confirmed SARS-CoV-2 infection or an uninfected control (not recorded which).

This clonotype was seen at least ten times. The chain couples TRBV3-1 to TRBJ2-7, with 10 bases identical to TRBD2. The CDR3 has 18 residues. Trimming cost V 4 bases and J 3 bases; bases outside gene matches: 15. CDR1 LGHDT and CDR2 YNNKEL come from the germline V gene (reference sequence). The CDR3 is CASSRRLAGGWTVYEQYF. In DNA form, the CDR3 reads TGTGCCAGCAGCCGAAGACTAGCGGGCGGTTGGACCGTCTACGAGCAGTACTTC.

There are a few counts of this clonotype. This rearrangement joins TRBV11-2 to TRBJ2-5; unclear D gene. This CDR3 comprises 15 residues. V was trimmed by 1 base and J by 3 bases, leaving 12 bases between them. Germline assignment: CDR1 SGHAT and CDR2 FQNNGV. CDR3 residues: CASSLGPRQEETQYF. CDR3 DNA sequence: TGTGCCAGCAGCTTAGGCCCTCGGCAGGAAGAGACCCAGTACTTC.